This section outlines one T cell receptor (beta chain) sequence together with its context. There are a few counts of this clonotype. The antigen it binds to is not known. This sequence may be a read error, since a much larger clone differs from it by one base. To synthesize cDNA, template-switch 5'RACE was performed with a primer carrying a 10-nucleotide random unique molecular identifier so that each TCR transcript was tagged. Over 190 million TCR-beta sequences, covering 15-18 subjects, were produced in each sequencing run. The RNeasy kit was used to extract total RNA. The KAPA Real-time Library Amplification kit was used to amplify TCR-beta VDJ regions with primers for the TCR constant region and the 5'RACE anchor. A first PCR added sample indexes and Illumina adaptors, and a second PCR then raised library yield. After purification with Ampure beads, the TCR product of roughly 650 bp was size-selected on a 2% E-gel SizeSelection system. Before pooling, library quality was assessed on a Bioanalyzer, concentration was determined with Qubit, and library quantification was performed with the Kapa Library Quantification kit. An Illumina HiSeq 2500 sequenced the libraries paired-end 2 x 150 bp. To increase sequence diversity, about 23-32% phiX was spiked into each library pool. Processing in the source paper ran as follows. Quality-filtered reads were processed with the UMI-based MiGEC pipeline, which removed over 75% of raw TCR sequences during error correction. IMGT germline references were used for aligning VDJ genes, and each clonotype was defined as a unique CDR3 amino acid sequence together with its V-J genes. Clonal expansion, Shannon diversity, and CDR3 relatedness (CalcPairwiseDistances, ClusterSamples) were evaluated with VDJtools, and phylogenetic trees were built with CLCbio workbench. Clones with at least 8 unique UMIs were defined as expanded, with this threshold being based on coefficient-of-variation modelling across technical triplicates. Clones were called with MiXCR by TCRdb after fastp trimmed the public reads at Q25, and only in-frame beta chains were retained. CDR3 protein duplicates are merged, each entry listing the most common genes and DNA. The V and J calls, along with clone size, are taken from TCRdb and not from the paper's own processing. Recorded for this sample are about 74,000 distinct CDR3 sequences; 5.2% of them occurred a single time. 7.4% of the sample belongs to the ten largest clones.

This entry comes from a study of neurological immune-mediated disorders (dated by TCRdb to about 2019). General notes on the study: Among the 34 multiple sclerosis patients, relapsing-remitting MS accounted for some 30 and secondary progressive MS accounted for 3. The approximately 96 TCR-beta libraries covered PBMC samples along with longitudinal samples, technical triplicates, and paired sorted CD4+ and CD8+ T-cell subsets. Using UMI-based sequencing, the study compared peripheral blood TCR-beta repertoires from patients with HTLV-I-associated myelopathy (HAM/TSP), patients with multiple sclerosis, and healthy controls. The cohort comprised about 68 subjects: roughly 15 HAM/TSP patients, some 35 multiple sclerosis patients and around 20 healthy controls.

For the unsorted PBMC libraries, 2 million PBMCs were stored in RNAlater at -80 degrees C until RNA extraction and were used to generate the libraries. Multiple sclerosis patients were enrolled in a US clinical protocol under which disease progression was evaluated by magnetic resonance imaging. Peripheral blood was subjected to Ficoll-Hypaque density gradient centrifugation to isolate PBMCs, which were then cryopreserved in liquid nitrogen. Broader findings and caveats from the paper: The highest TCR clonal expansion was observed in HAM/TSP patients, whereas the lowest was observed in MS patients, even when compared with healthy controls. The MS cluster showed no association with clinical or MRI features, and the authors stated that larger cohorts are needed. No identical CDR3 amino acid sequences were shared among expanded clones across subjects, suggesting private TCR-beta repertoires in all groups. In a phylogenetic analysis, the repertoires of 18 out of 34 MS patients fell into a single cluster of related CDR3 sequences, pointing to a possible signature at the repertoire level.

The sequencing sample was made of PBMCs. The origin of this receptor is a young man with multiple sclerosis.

This receptor carries the CDR3 CASRTGVEAFF. The DNA is TGCGCCAGCAGAACGGGGGTTGAAGCTTTCTTT. The V and J genes are TRBV5-1 and TRBJ1-1; the D gene is perhaps TRBD1, on 5 matching bases. The CDR3 runs 11 amino acids, cysteine and phenylalanine included. The read is trimmed to its CDR3 DNA, 33 bases read in frame from base 1. V is cut by 5 bases and J by 7 bases, and the space between the germline ends is 9 bases. The germline V gene supplies CDR1 SGHRS and CDR2 YFSETQ.